The rows below give T cell receptor beta chains drawn from one sample of a study of blood T cell repertoires in COVID-19. Profiled with immunoSEQ multiplex PCR; TCRdb holds only in-frame clones, not every one. The table has around 200,000 clones, less than 90% seen once. The sequencing input was peripheral blood. These receptors were collected from a man between 40 and 49 years old with active or convalescent COVID-19. The CDR3 runs from the conserved cysteine through the conserved F or W. D genes are given only for firm matches. A clone size is listed for some rows: how often the clone was seen (once, few, many), or a class if it is expanded.

>TRBV11-2|TRBD2|NA|TRBJ2-2
TGTGCCAGCAGCCAACTAGCGGGATCTATGAACACCGGGGAGCTGTTTTTT
CASSQLAGSMNTGELFF
>TRBV30|TRBD2|NA|TRBJ2-2
TGTGCCTGGAGTGCGCTAGCGGGGGGCGGGGAGCTGTTTTTT
CAWSALAGGGELFF
>TRBV20-1|NA|NA|TRBJ2-7
TGCAGTGCTAGAGCAGATTACGAGCAGTACTTC
CSARADYEQYF
>TRBV30|NA|NA|TRBJ2-7
TGTGCCTGGAGTCCAGGGACATCGCCCTACGAGCAGTACTTC
CAWSPGTSPYEQYF
>TRBV7-9|TRBD1|NA|TRBJ2-5
TGTGCCAGCAGCCGAGTGGGACAGAGGGAGACCCAGTACTTC
CASSRVGQRETQYF
>TRBV5-1|NA|NA|TRBJ2-1
TGCGCCAGCAGTGACTCCTCTACCTGGGATGAGCAGTTCTTC
CASSDSSTWDEQFF
>TRBV29-1|NA|NA|TRBJ1-1
TGCAGCGTATCCGAGGGAGACACTGAAGCTTTCTTT
CSVSEGDTEAFF
>TRBV29-1|TRBD1|NA|TRBJ1-4
TGCAGCGGTAACAGGGGGTTGGGGGAAAAACTGTTTTTT
CSGNRGLGEKLFF
>TRBV2|TRBD1|NA|TRBJ1-1
TGTGCCAGCAACGTACAGGGGATCCGAGGCTTCCACACTGAAGCTTTCTTT
CASNVQGIRGFHTEAFF
>TRBV19|NA|NA|TRBJ2-7
TGTGCCAGTAGCCAGGGGACCTACGAGCAGTACTTC
CASSQGTYEQYF
>TRBV13|TRBD2|NA|TRBJ2-5
TGTGCCAGCAGCCTAAGTGTTAGCGGGGTTGAGACCCAGTACTTC
CASSLSVSGVETQYF
>TRBV4-2|NA|NA|TRBJ1-6
TGTGCCAGCAGCCAGGCGAGGGCCAACCTTAATTCACCCCTCCACTTT
CASSQARANLNSPLHF
>TRBV6-5|NA|NA|TRBJ1-2
TGTGCCAGCAGCAACCCGGCTAACTATGGCTACACCTTC
CASSNPANYGYTF
>TRBV4-1|TRBD1|once|TRBJ2-2
TGCGCCAGCAGCCAAGATGGGAGGCAGGGGGCATTAACCACCGGGGAGCTGTTTTTT
CASSQDGRQGALTTGELFF
>TRBV3-1/TRBV3-2|NA|NA|TRBJ1-2
TGTGCCAGCAGCTCCAGGGCGAACTATGGCTACACCTTC
CASSSRANYGYTF
>TRBV14|TRBD1|few|TRBJ2-7
TGTGCCAGCAGTCTCCACCAACGGACAGGGGCCTACGAGCAGTACTTC
CASSLHQRTGAYEQYF
>TRBV4-2|TRBD1|NA|TRBJ1-2
TGTGCCAGCAGCCACCAGGGGGACTATGGCTACACCTTC
CASSHQGDYGYTF
>TRBV7-2|TRBD1|NA|TRBJ1-1
TGTGCCAGCAGCCTTAGAGTACAGGGGGCGTCTCAAGCTTTCTTT
CASSLRVQGASQAFF
>TRBV11-3|NA|NA|TRBJ2-3
TGTGCCAGCAGCTTAGGGGGGCAGAGCACAGATACGCAGTATTTT
CASSLGGQSTDTQYF
>TRBV20-1|TRBD1|few|TRBJ2-7
TGCAGTGCTAGTGCCGGGACAGTGACCTACGAGCAGTACTTC
CSASAGTVTYEQYF
>TRBV3-1/TRBV3-2|TRBD1|NA|TRBJ1-2
TGTGCCAGCAGCCAACGGGGGGACAGGGGACATGGCTACACCTTC
CASSQRGDRGHGYTF
>TRBV28|TRBD1|NA|TRBJ1-2
TGTGCCACCTACAGGGGTTCGGGGGGCTACACCTTC
CATYRGSGGYTF
>TRBV21-1|NA|NA|TRBJ2-4
TGTGCCAGCAGCAGTGACAGGGGGCGTTCAGCCAAAAACATTCAGTACTTC
CASSSDRGRSAKNIQYF
>TRBV5-1|NA|NA|TRBJ2-7
TGCGCCAGCAGCTCCCCGGGCGGCGGGCTGGGTGGAGAGCAGTACTTC
CASSSPGGGLGGEQYF